These T cell receptor beta chains were read from a single sample in a study of blood T cell repertoires in COVID-19. Produced via immunoSEQ multiplex PCR; TCRdb's table is partial and in-frame only. Counted here are 350,000 or so clones, 87% occurring once; the ten biggest clones make up 1%. The sequencing input was PBMCs or T cells enriched from blood (not recorded which). Every receptor here comes from a woman aged 25 to 39 who had recovered from COVID-19. Both conserved end residues are part of each CDR3. A D gene is named only where the DNA matches it firmly. Only some rows state a clone size, as once, few, many or a class for expanded clones.

CDR3	DNA	V	size	D	J
CASSGESGGISDTQYF	TGTGCCAGCAGCGGGGAAAGCGGGGGGATCTCAGATACGCAGTATTTT	TRBV5-4	-	TRBD2	TRBJ2-3
CASSQDASPNEKLFF	TGCGCCAGCAGCCAAGATGCCAGTCCTAATGAAAAACTGTTTTTT	TRBV4-1	once	-	TRBJ1-4
CASSLVPGGFGETQYF	TGCGCCAGCAGCTTGGTGCCAGGGGGCTTCGGGGAGACCCAGTACTTC	TRBV5-1	-	TRBD1	TRBJ2-5
CASSPEAGSDTQYF	TGTGCCAGCAGCCCGGAAGCAGGGTCAGATACGCAGTATTTT	TRBV5-8	-	-	TRBJ2-3
CASSIDRGAPYGYTF	TGCGCCAGCAGCATCGACAGGGGTGCCCCCTATGGCTACACCTTC	TRBV5-1	-	TRBD1	TRBJ1-2
CASSARATGLQETQYF	TGTGCCAGCAGTGCCCGCGCGACAGGGCTCCAAGAGACCCAGTACTTC	TRBV2	-	TRBD1	TRBJ2-5
CASSNRTGPTDTQYF	TGCGCCAGCAGCAACCGGACAGGCCCCACAGATACGCAGTATTTT	TRBV5-1	-	TRBD1	TRBJ2-3
CASSVLQGANTGELFF	TGTGCCAGCAGTGTACTGCAGGGGGCGAACACCGGGGAGCTGTTTTTT	TRBV6-1	few	TRBD1	TRBJ2-2
CASSSEDRGREKLFF	TGTGCCAGCAGTTCCGAAGACAGGGGACGGGAAAAACTGTTTTTT	TRBV28	-	TRBD1	TRBJ1-4
CSAQNPQEKLFF	TGCAGCGCCCAGAACCCTCAAGAAAAACTGTTTTTT	TRBV29-1	-	-	TRBJ1-4
CAGRAGGGETQYF	TGTGCCGGAAGAGCGGGGGGTGGAGAGACCCAGTACTTC	TRBV28	-	TRBD2	TRBJ2-5
CASSFQGGNEQFF	TGTGCCAGCAGCTTCCAGGGGGGCAATGAGCAGTTCTTC	TRBV7-9	-	-	TRBJ2-1
CASSHPSQRSSYNEQFF	TGCGCCAGCAGCCACCCCTCCCAGCGGAGCTCCTACAATGAGCAGTTCTTC	TRBV5-1	once	-	TRBJ2-1
CASSQASGRSSYEQYF	TGCGCCAGCAGCCAAGCGTCTGGGAGGAGCTCCTACGAGCAGTACTTC	TRBV4-1	few	-	TRBJ2-7
CASSSLAGGRWNEQFF	TGTGCCAGCAGCTCGTTAGCGGGGGGTAGATGGAATGAGCAGTTCTTC	TRBV5-4	-	TRBD2	TRBJ2-1
CASSVSGGAGDIQYF	TGTGCCAGCAGCGTTAGCGGGGGGGCCGGAGACATTCAGTACTTC	TRBV9	once	TRBD2	TRBJ2-4
CASSERSSYEQYF	TGCGCCAGCAGCGAAAGGAGCTCCTACGAGCAGTACTTC	TRBV5-1	-	-	TRBJ2-7
CASSETRRGQGARHF	TGTGCCAGCAGTGAAACCCGGCGGGGACAGGGGGCGCGGCATTTT	TRBV6-1	once	TRBD1	TRBJ1-1
CASSPRGQGPHQPQHF	TGTGCCAGCAGCCCTAGGGGACAGGGTCCCCATCAGCCCCAGCATTTT	TRBV28	-	TRBD1	TRBJ1-5
CASSALAGSPYEQYF	TGTGCCAGTAGTGCACTAGCGGGGTCCCCCTACGAGCAGTACTTC	TRBV19	-	TRBD2	TRBJ2-7
CASSSSSYNEQFF	TGCGCCAGCAGTTCGTCGTCCTACAATGAGCAGTTCTTC	TRBV5-1	few	-	TRBJ2-1
CASGLSTGGNTEAFF	TGTGCTAGTGGTTTGTCGACAGGGGGGAACACTGAAGCTTTCTTT	TRBV12-5	-	TRBD1	TRBJ1-1
CASSLSQGQETQYF	TGTGCCAGCAGCTTGAGTCAGGGACAAGAGACCCAGTACTTC	TRBV5-4	-	-	TRBJ2-5
CASSIGRTEAFF	TGTGCCAGTAGTATCGGGAGAACTGAAGCTTTCTTT	TRBV19	-	-	TRBJ1-1
CASSYSNPPVEKLFF	TGTGCCAGCAGTTACTCGAACCCCCCGGTAGAAAAACTGTTTTTT	TRBV6-5	-	-	TRBJ1-4
CASSGGATGKENTIYF	TGTGCCAGCAGTGGAGGTGCGACAGGCAAGGAAAACACCATATATTTT	TRBV2	-	-	TRBJ1-3
CASSQDLGGYEQYF	TGTGCCAGCAGCCAAGATCTCGGAGGATACGAGCAGTACTTC	TRBV3-1/TRBV3-2	-	-	TRBJ2-7
CASRQVSPMNTEAFF	TGTGCCAGCAGACAGGTGTCTCCAATGAACACTGAAGCTTTCTTT	TRBV11-2	-	-	TRBJ1-1
CASSPGRGWSAKNIQYF	TGTGCCAGCAGCCCTGGTCGGGGATGGTCGGCCAAAAACATTCAGTACTTC	TRBV3-1/TRBV3-2	-	-	TRBJ2-4